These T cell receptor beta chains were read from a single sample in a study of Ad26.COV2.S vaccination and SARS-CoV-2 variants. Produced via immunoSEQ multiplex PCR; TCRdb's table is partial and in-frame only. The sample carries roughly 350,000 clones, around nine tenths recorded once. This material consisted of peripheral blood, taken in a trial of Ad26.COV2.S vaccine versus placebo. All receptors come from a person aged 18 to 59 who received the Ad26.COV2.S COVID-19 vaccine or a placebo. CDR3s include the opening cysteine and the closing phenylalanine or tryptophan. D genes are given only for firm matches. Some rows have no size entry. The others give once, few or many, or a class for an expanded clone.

CDR3nt: TGCGCCAGCAGCCGGACAGGGGATCCAACTAATGAAAAACTGTTTTTT
CDR3aa: CASSRTGDPTNEKLFF
abundance: -
j_gene: TRBJ1-4
v_gene: TRBV4-3
d_gene: TRBD1

CDR3nt: TGCAGAGAATCGGGGGGATGGGAGACCCAGTACTTC
CDR3aa: CRESGGWETQYF
abundance: -
j_gene: TRBJ2-5
v_gene: TRBV29-1
d_gene: TRBD2

CDR3nt: TGTGCCAGCTCAACCCAAGAACAAGGGGTCGGCTACACCTTC
CDR3aa: CASSTQEQGVGYTF
abundance: -
j_gene: TRBJ1-2
v_gene: TRBV18
d_gene: -

CDR3nt: TGTGCCAGCTCCCCACTGAGTGCTAGCACAGATACGCAGTATTTT
CDR3aa: CASSPLSASTDTQYF
abundance: -
j_gene: TRBJ2-3
v_gene: TRBV18
d_gene: -

CDR3nt: TGCGCCAGCAGCCCCTCGGGACAGGGGGTTTTTCGCACTGAAGCTTTCTTT
CDR3aa: CASSPSGQGVFRTEAFF
abundance: -
j_gene: TRBJ1-1
v_gene: TRBV5-1
d_gene: TRBD1

CDR3nt: TGTGCCATCAGCGGGACAGGGGACACCGGGGAGCTGTTTTTT
CDR3aa: CAISGTGDTGELFF
abundance: -
j_gene: TRBJ2-2
v_gene: TRBV10-3
d_gene: TRBD1

CDR3nt: TGTGCCAGTAGTATAGGTTTGGGGGCGTGGGAGACCCAGTACTTC
CDR3aa: CASSIGLGAWETQYF
abundance: -
j_gene: TRBJ2-5
v_gene: TRBV19
d_gene: -

CDR3nt: TGTGCCAGCAGCCGCCCAGGGGAAGAGACCCAGTACTTC
CDR3aa: CASSRPGEETQYF
abundance: once
j_gene: TRBJ2-5
v_gene: TRBV11-3
d_gene: -

CDR3nt: TGTGCCAGCAGTGAAGTCGACAATCAGCCCCAGCATTTT
CDR3aa: CASSEVDNQPQHF
abundance: -
j_gene: TRBJ1-5
v_gene: TRBV6-1
d_gene: -

CDR3nt: TGCGCCAGCAGCCCAGACAATGAGCAGTTCTTC
CDR3aa: CASSPDNEQFF
abundance: once
j_gene: TRBJ2-1
v_gene: TRBV5-1
d_gene: -

CDR3nt: TGTGCCAGCAGGAGCCTGGGGGTATACAATGAGCAGTTCTTC
CDR3aa: CASRSLGVYNEQFF
abundance: -
j_gene: TRBJ2-1
v_gene: TRBV25-1
d_gene: -

CDR3nt: TGTGCCAGCAGCTTAATTTCGACAGGCGGGGAGACCCAGTACTTC
CDR3aa: CASSLISTGGETQYF
abundance: -
j_gene: TRBJ2-5
v_gene: TRBV7-3
d_gene: -

CDR3nt: TGCGCCAGCAGCCCGGAGCGGGGGGATTCGAACAATGAGCAGTTCTTC
CDR3aa: CASSPERGDSNNEQFF
abundance: -
j_gene: TRBJ2-1
v_gene: TRBV5-1
d_gene: TRBD2

CDR3nt: TGTGCCACCAGCAGAGGGGGACAGGGGGTTTACAATGAGCAGTTCTTC
CDR3aa: CATSRGGQGVYNEQFF
abundance: -
j_gene: TRBJ2-1
v_gene: TRBV15
d_gene: TRBD1

CDR3nt: TGTGCCAGCAGCTTAGAGATAACACACTACGAGCAGTACTTC
CDR3aa: CASSLEITHYEQYF
abundance: -
j_gene: TRBJ2-7
v_gene: TRBV7-9
d_gene: -

CDR3nt: TGCGCCAGCAGAGTGGGGAGGCCTGACTATGGCTACACCTTC
CDR3aa: CASRVGRPDYGYTF
abundance: -
j_gene: TRBJ1-2
v_gene: TRBV23-1
d_gene: -

CDR3nt: TGTGCCAGCAGCCAAAGCCCGGGCGATGGCTACACCTTC
CDR3aa: CASSQSPGDGYTF
abundance: -
j_gene: TRBJ1-2
v_gene: TRBV3-1/TRBV3-2
d_gene: -

CDR3nt: TGTGCCAGCAGCTTCGGGGGGACTGAAGCTTTCTTT
CDR3aa: CASSFGGTEAFF
abundance: -
j_gene: TRBJ1-1
v_gene: TRBV5-4
d_gene: -

CDR3nt: TGTGCCAGCAGCCAGACTAGCGGGGGGTATACGCAGTATTTT
CDR3aa: CASSQTSGGYTQYF
abundance: -
j_gene: TRBJ2-3
v_gene: TRBV11-2
d_gene: TRBD2

CDR3nt: TGTGCCAGCAGCTCCCAACCGGGACAGAGATACTACAATGAGCAGTTCTTC
CDR3aa: CASSSQPGQRYYNEQFF
abundance: -
j_gene: TRBJ2-1
v_gene: TRBV7-2
d_gene: TRBD1

CDR3nt: TGTGCCAGCAGCCACCCTTGGGGGGAAAGCTCTGGGGCCAACGTCCTGACTTTC
CDR3aa: CASSHPWGESSGANVLTF
abundance: -
j_gene: TRBJ2-6
v_gene: TRBV9
d_gene: -

CDR3nt: TGCGCCAGCAGCCTCCCGGGAACTTATACCCTGAACACTGAAGCTTTCTTT
CDR3aa: CASSLPGTYTLNTEAFF
abundance: once
j_gene: TRBJ1-1
v_gene: TRBV5-1
d_gene: -

CDR3nt: TGTGCCAGCAGTCTACCCAGGGTAACTGAAGCTTTCTTT
CDR3aa: CASSLPRVTEAFF
abundance: once
j_gene: TRBJ1-1
v_gene: TRBV6-2/TRBV6-3
d_gene: -

CDR3nt: TGTGCCAGCAGCGAGTTGACAGTCTCCTACGAGCAGTACTTC
CDR3aa: CASSELTVSYEQYF
abundance: -
j_gene: TRBJ2-7
v_gene: TRBV7-2
d_gene: -

CDR3nt: TGCGCCAGCAGCCCCCGCCCGGGGGGAGGCGACTATGGCTACACCTTC
CDR3aa: CASSPRPGGGDYGYTF
abundance: few
j_gene: TRBJ1-2
v_gene: TRBV5-1
d_gene: -

CDR3nt: TGCAGTGCTAGTTCGCGCAGGGGGGATTCACCCCTCCACTTT
CDR3aa: CSASSRRGDSPLHF
abundance: -
j_gene: TRBJ1-6
v_gene: TRBV20-1
d_gene: TRBD1

CDR3nt: TGTGCCAGCTCACCACGGGACACTCACTACGAGCAGTACTTC
CDR3aa: CASSPRDTHYEQYF
abundance: few
j_gene: TRBJ2-7
v_gene: TRBV18
d_gene: -

CDR3nt: TGCGCCAGCAGCTTGGAGTTTGCAGCAGGGGCCAACGTCCTGACTTTC
CDR3aa: CASSLEFAAGANVLTF
abundance: -
j_gene: TRBJ2-6
v_gene: TRBV5-1
d_gene: -

CDR3nt: TGTGCCAGTAGTTATGGCACCTTCTCTGGGGCCAACGTCCTGACTTTC
CDR3aa: CASSYGTFSGANVLTF
abundance: -
j_gene: TRBJ2-6
v_gene: TRBV19
d_gene: -

CDR3nt: TGTGCCAGCAGGCCTAGCGGGGGGCGACTGGATACGCAGTATTTT
CDR3aa: CASRPSGGRLDTQYF
abundance: -
j_gene: TRBJ2-3
v_gene: TRBV27
d_gene: TRBD2

CDR3nt: TGTGCCAGCAGTGATTGGGGACAGAGAGCCTACGAGCAGTACTTC
CDR3aa: CASSDWGQRAYEQYF
abundance: -
j_gene: TRBJ2-7
v_gene: TRBV25-1
d_gene: TRBD1

CDR3nt: TGTGCCAGCAGCTTATGGCCCGGGGAGCAGTACTTC
CDR3aa: CASSLWPGEQYF
abundance: -
j_gene: TRBJ2-7
v_gene: TRBV7-2
d_gene: -

CDR3nt: TGTGCCCCTCGTTTTGTGAGGGACAGGATTACGTATAGCAATCAGCCCCAGCATTTT
CDR3aa: CAPRFVRDRITYSNQPQHF
abundance: -
j_gene: TRBJ1-5
v_gene: TRBV24-1
d_gene: TRBD1

CDR3nt: TGTGCCAGCAGTTTGGGACAGGGCTACGAGCAGTACTTC
CDR3aa: CASSLGQGYEQYF
abundance: -
j_gene: TRBJ2-7
v_gene: TRBV12-3/TRBV12-4
d_gene: TRBD1

CDR3nt: TGTGCCTGGAGTAAGGGACAGTCGACCACTAACTATGGCTACACCTTC
CDR3aa: CAWSKGQSTTNYGYTF
abundance: -
j_gene: TRBJ1-2
v_gene: TRBV30
d_gene: TRBD1

CDR3nt: TGCAGCGTCGCCCCAATGCGGACAGGGGTAGAGACCCAGTACTTC
CDR3aa: CSVAPMRTGVETQYF
abundance: -
j_gene: TRBJ2-5
v_gene: TRBV29-1
d_gene: TRBD1

CDR3nt: TGTGCCAGTAGTATGACCGGGAAACCAGGGGACTATGGCTACACCTTC
CDR3aa: CASSMTGKPGDYGYTF
abundance: -
j_gene: TRBJ1-2
v_gene: TRBV19
d_gene: -

CDR3nt: TGTGCCAGCAGCACCAGGGATGGGGGATACACCGGGGAGCTGTTTTTT
CDR3aa: CASSTRDGGYTGELFF
abundance: once
j_gene: TRBJ2-2
v_gene: TRBV13
d_gene: -

CDR3nt: TGTGCCATCAGTTCCCGACAGGGGCGGTTATACACTGAAGCTTTCTTT
CDR3aa: CAISSRQGRLYTEAFF
abundance: -
j_gene: TRBJ1-1
v_gene: TRBV10-3
d_gene: TRBD1

CDR3nt: TGTGCCAGCAGTTTTCAATACACTGAAGCTTTCTTT
CDR3aa: CASSFQYTEAFF
abundance: once
j_gene: TRBJ1-1
v_gene: TRBV28
d_gene: -

CDR3nt: TGTGCCAGCAGCTTGGCCTTGTACGAGCAGTACTTC
CDR3aa: CASSLALYEQYF
abundance: few
j_gene: TRBJ2-7
v_gene: TRBV5-6
d_gene: -

CDR3nt: TGTGCCAGCAGCTTGTTAGCGGGGGGTCCAAATGAGCAGTTCTTC
CDR3aa: CASSLLAGGPNEQFF
abundance: -
j_gene: TRBJ2-1
v_gene: TRBV7-8
d_gene: TRBD2

CDR3nt: TGTGCCTGGAGTCTGGAAGGTGCCGATCCCCTAGGAGGGTCACCCCTCCACTTT
CDR3aa: CAWSLEGADPLGGSPLHF
abundance: -
j_gene: TRBJ1-6
v_gene: TRBV30
d_gene: -

CDR3nt: TGTGCCAGCAGCTTCGACCAAATCTCTGGAAACACCATATATTTT
CDR3aa: CASSFDQISGNTIYF
abundance: few
j_gene: TRBJ1-3
v_gene: TRBV5-6
d_gene: -

CDR3nt: TGCGCCAGCATGGGACTAGCGGGGGACTACACCGGGGAGCTGTTTTTT
CDR3aa: CASMGLAGDYTGELFF
abundance: -
j_gene: TRBJ2-2
v_gene: TRBV5-1
d_gene: TRBD2

CDR3nt: TGCGCCAGCAGCCCCGTTTTTCGGACATTGAACACTGAAGCTTTCTTT
CDR3aa: CASSPVFRTLNTEAFF
abundance: -
j_gene: TRBJ1-1
v_gene: TRBV4-1
d_gene: -

CDR3nt: TGTGCCAGCCAGTCCGGGCTCTACGAGCAGTACTTC
CDR3aa: CASQSGLYEQYF
abundance: many
j_gene: TRBJ2-7
v_gene: TRBV6-6
d_gene: -

CDR3nt: TGTGCCAGCAGCGCTCCCTCTGGGGCCAACGTCCTGACTTTC
CDR3aa: CASSAPSGANVLTF
abundance: -
j_gene: TRBJ2-6
v_gene: TRBV7-3
d_gene: -

CDR3nt: TGTGCCAGCAGCCTGGGCGGGGGGGCCCATGAGCAGTTCTTC
CDR3aa: CASSLGGGAHEQFF
abundance: -
j_gene: TRBJ2-1
v_gene: TRBV14
d_gene: TRBD2

CDR3nt: TGTGCCAGCAGCCGGGGACGGTACACTGAAGCTTTCTTT
CDR3aa: CASSRGRYTEAFF
abundance: -
j_gene: TRBJ1-1
v_gene: TRBV7-2
d_gene: -

CDR3nt: TGTGCCAGCAGCTTAGGACTAGCGGGTGGGTACCAAGAGACCCAGTACTTC
CDR3aa: CASSLGLAGGYQETQYF
abundance: few
j_gene: TRBJ2-5
v_gene: TRBV7-2
d_gene: TRBD2

CDR3nt: TGTGCCAGCAGCTATGGGGACAGGGGCTATGGCTACACCTTC
CDR3aa: CASSYGDRGYGYTF
abundance: -
j_gene: TRBJ1-2
v_gene: TRBV7-3
d_gene: TRBD1

CDR3nt: TGTGCCAGCAGCCAAGAAATCACCGGGACAGGGCCGAGGGGACTGTTTTTT
CDR3aa: CASSQEITGTGPRGLFF
abundance: -
j_gene: TRBJ1-4
v_gene: TRBV14
d_gene: TRBD1

CDR3nt: TGTGCCAGCAGCGTAGGTGGGGGAACCGGGGAGCTGTTTTTT
CDR3aa: CASSVGGGTGELFF
abundance: -
j_gene: TRBJ2-2
v_gene: TRBV9
d_gene: -

CDR3nt: TGTGCCAGCAGTTATATGGAGGCTGGTGGCTACACCTTC
CDR3aa: CASSYMEAGGYTF
abundance: -
j_gene: TRBJ1-2
v_gene: TRBV6-5
d_gene: -